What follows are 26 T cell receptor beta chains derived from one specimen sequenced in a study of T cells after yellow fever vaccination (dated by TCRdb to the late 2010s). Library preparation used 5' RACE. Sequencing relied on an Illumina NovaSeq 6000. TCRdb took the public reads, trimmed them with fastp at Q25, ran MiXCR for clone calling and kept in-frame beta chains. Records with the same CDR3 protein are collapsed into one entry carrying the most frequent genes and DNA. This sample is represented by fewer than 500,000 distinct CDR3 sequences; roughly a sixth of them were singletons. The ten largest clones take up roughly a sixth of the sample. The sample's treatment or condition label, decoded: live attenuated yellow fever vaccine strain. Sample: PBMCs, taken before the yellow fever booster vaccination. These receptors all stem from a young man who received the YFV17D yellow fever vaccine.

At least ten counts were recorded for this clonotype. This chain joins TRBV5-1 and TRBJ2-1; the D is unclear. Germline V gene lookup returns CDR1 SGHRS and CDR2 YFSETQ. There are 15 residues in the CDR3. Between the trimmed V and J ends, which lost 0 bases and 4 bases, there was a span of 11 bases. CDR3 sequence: CASSLVLTSYNEQFF. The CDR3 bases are TGCGCCAGCAGCTTGGTTCTAACCTCTTACAATGAGCAGTTCTTC.

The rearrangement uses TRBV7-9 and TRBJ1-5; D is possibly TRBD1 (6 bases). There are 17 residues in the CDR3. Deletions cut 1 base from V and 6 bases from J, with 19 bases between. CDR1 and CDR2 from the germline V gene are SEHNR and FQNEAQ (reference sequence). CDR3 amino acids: CASSLGGATRLGQPQHF. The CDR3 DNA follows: TGTGCCAGCAGCTTAGGGGGGGCTACCCGATTGGGTCAGCCCCAGCATTTT.

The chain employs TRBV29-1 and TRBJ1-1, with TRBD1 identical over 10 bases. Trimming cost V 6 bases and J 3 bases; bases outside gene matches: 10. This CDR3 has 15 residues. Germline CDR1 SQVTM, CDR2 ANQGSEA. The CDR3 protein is CSVDGTGVVDTEAFF. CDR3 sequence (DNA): TGCAGCGTAGACGGGACAGGGGTGGTTGACACTGAAGCTTTCTTT.

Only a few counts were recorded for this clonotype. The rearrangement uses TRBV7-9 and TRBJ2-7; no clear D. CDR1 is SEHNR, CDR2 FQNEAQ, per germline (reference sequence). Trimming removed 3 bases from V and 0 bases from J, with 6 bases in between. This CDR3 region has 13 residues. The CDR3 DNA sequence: TGTGCCAGCAGCTTCCAGACCTCCTACGAGCAGTACTTC. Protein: CASSFQTSYEQYF.

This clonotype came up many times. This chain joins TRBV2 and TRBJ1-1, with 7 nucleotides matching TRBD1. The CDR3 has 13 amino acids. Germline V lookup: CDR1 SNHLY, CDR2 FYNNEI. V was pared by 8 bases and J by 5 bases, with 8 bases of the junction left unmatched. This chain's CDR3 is CASSDRELTEAFF. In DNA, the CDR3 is TGTGCCAGCTCCGACAGGGAATTGACTGAAGCTTTCTTT.

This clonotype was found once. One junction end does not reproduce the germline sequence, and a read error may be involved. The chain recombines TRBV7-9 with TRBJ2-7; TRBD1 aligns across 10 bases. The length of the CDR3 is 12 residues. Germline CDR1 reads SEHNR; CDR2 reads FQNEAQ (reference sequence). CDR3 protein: CASSLYGGTGDF. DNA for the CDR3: TGTGCCAGCAGCTTATACGGCGGGACAGGGGATTTT.

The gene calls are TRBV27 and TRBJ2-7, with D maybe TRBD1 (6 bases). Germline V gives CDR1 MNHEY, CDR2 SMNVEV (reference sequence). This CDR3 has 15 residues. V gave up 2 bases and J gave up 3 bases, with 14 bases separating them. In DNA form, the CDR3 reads TGTGCCAGCAGTTTAGGTCAGGGGAAGTACTACGAGCAGTACTTC. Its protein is CASSLGQGKYYEQYF.

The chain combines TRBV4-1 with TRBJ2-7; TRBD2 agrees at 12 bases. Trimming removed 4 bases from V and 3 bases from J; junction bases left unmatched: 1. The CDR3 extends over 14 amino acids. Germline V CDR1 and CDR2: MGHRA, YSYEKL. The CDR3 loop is CASSLGLAGYEQYF. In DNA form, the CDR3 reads TGCGCCAGCAGCCTGGGACTAGCGGGCTACGAGCAGTACTTC.

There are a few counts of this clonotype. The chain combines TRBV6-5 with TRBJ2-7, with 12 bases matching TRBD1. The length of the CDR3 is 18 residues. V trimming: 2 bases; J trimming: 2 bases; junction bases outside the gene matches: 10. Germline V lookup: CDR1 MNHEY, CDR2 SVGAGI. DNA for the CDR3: TGTGCCAGCAGTTACGCAACGCCGGGACAGGGGGCAACCTACGAGCAGTACTTC. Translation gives CASSYATPGQGATYEQYF.

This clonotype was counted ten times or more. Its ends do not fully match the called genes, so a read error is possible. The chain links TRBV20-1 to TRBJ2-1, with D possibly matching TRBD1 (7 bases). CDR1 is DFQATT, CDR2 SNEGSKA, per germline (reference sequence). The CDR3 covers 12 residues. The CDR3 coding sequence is TGCAGTGCTAAACATACAGGGGAGGTCGCGATCTTC. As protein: CSAKHTGEVAIF.

Here the CDR3 reads CASSYSAEIYEQYF. In DNA, the CDR3 is TGTGCCAGCAGTTACTCCGCGGAGATCTACGAGCAGTACTTC. The V gene is TRBV6-2 or TRBV6-3, the J gene TRBJ2-7; D unclear. V was trimmed by 0 bases and J by 3 bases, leaving 9 bases between them. Looked up from germline, CDR1 is MNHEY and CDR2 is SVGEGT. This CDR3 spans 14 amino acids.

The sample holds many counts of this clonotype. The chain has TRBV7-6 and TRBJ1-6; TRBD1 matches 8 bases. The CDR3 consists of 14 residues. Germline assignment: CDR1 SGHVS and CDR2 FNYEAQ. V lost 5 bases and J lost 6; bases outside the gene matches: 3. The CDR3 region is CASSPDRANSPLHF. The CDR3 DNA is TGTGCCAGCAGCCCGGACAGGGCTAATTCACCCCTCCACTTT.

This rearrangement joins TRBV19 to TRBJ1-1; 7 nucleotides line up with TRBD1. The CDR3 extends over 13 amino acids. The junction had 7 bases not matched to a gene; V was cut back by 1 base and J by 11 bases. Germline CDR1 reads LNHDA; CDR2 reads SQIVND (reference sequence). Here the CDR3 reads CASSIGDSPPAFF. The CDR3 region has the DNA TGTGCCAGTAGTATAGGGGACAGCCCTCCGGCTTTCTTT.

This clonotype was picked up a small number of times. Here the CDR3 reads CASSPAGLGEQFF. In nucleotides, the CDR3 is TGTGCCAGCAGTCCCGCAGGGCTCGGTGAGCAGTTCTTC. The chain carries TRBV7-9 and TRBJ2-1; D possibly corresponds to TRBD1 (5 bases). Germline-derived CDR1 and CDR2 are SEHNR and FQNEAQ (reference sequence). The CDR3 runs 13 residues. Trimming left V 6 bases short and J 9 bases short, with 15 bases between.

The CDR3 sequence is CASSLQGGLNTEAFF. In DNA form, the CDR3 reads TGCGCCAGCAGCTTGCAGGGGGGGCTTAACACTGAAGCTTTCTTT. The rearrangement joins TRBV5-1 to TRBJ1-1, with 7 bases that match TRBD1. From germline, CDR1 is SGHRS and CDR2 YFSETQ. The CDR3 spans 15 residues. V shed 1 base, J shed 2 bases, and the junction held 5 bases outside the gene matches.

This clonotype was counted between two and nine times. The CDR3 region has the DNA TGTGCCAGCAGCGGGGTGGACGGGGCCAGCAATCAGCCCCAGCATTTT. Its protein product is CASSGVDGASNQPQHF. The chain joins TRBV11-2 to TRBJ1-5; perhaps TRBD1 as D (5 bases). Trimming left V 5 bases short and J 1 base short, with 15 bases between. Germline CDR1 reads SGHAT; CDR2 reads FQNNGV. This CDR3 has 16 residues.

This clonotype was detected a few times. This chain's CDR3 is CASKMGGTDTQYF. In nucleotides, the CDR3 is TGTGCCAGCAAGATGGGGGGCACAGATACGCAGTATTTT. The chain carries TRBV6-2 or TRBV6-3 and TRBJ2-3, with D possibly called TRBD1 or TRBD2 (5 bases each). The CDR3 covers 13 residues. Germline-derived CDR1 and CDR2 are MNHEY and SVGEGT. The V and J ends lost 7 bases and 1 base respectively, with 9 bases between them.

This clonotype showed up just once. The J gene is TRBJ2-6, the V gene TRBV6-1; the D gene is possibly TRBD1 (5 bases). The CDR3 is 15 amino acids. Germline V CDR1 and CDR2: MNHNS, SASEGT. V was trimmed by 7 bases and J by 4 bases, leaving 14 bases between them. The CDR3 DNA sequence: TGTGCCAGCATCCCGGACATGGCGGGGGCCAACGTCCTGACTTTC. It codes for CASIPDMAGANVLTF.

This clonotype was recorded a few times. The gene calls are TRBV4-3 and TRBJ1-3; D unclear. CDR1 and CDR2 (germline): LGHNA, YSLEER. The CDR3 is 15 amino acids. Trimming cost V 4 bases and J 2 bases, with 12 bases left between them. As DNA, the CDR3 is TGCGCCAGCAGCCCCAGAGGAGGGCCTGGAAACACCATATATTTT. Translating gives CASSPRGGPGNTIYF.

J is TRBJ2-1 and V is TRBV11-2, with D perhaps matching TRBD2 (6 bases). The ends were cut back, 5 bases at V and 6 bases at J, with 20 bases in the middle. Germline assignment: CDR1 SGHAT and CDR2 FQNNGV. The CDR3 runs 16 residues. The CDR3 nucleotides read TGTGCCAGCAGCCCCCGGTCACTAGCACCCGGCAATGAGCAGTTCTTC. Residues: CASSPRSLAPGNEQFF.

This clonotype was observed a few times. Here the CDR3 DNA reads TGTGCCAGCAGTACCCGGGGTAGGGAACGCGAGCAGTACGTC. Its protein product is CASSTRGREREQYV. The genes are TRBV7-9 and TRBJ2-7; D might be TRBD2 (5 bases). CDR3 size: 14 residues. Looked up from germline, CDR1 is SEHNR and CDR2 is FQNEAQ (reference sequence). V dropped 6 bases and J dropped 6 bases, with 18 bases sitting between them.

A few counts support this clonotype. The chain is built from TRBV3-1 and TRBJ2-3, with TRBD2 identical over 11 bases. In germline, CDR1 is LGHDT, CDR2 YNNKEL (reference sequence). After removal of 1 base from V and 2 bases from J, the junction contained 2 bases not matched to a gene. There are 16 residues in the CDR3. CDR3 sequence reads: CASSQASGGFTDTQYF. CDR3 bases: TGTGCCAGCAGCCAAGCTAGCGGGGGGTTCACAGATACGCAGTATTTT.

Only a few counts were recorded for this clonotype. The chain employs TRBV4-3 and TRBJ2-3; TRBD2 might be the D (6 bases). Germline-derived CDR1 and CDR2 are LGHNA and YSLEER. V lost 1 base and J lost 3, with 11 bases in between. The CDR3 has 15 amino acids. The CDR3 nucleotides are TGCGCCAGCAGCCAAGTATCTGCGGGGACAGATACGCAGTATTTT. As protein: CASSQVSAGTDTQYF.

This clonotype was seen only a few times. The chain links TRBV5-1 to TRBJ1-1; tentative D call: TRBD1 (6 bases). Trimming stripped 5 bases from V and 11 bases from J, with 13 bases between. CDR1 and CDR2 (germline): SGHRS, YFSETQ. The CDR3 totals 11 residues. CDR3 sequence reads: CASRGGGAAFF. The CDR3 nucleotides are TGCGCCAGCAGGGGCGGGGGGGCCGCTTTCTTT.

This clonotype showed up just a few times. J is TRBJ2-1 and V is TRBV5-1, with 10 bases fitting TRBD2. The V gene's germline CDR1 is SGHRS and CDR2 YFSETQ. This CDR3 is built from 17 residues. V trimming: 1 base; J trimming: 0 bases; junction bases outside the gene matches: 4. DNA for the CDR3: TGCGCCAGCAGCTTGCGGTTAGCGGGGGGCTCCTACAATGAGCAGTTCTTC. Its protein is CASSLRLAGGSYNEQFF. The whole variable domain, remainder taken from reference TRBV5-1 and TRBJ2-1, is KAGVTQTPRYLIKTRGQQVTLSCSPISGHRSVSWYQQTPGQGLQFLFEYFSETQRNKGNFPGRFSGRQFSNSRSEMNVSTLELGDSALYLCASSLRLAGGSYNEQFFGPGTRLTVL.

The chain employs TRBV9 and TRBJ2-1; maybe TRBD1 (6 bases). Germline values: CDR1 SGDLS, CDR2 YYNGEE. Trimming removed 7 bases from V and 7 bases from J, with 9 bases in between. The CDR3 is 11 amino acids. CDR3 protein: CASGQGNEQFF. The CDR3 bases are TGTGCCAGCGGCCAGGGGAATGAGCAGTTCTTC.